A single sample gave rise to the 22 T cell receptor beta chains below, sequenced in a study of T-cell reconstitution after alpha-beta-depleted transplantation in children. Preparation of the TCRbeta library involved a method that used unique molecular identifiers. TCRdb redid the calling of the PCR reads with MiXCR, one entry per CDR3 protein. This table holds 85,000 to 120,000 distinct CDR3 sequences, under 7% found once. The source was PBMCs, mostly from graft donor cells, collected 60 days after TCRalphabeta/CD19-depleted stem cell transplant. The receptors stem from a female patient aged 2 to 10 who had a stem cell transplant for Fanconi anemia, so the T cells may come from the graft donor.

The V and J genes are TRBV19 and TRBJ2-1; 14 positions match TRBD2. J was trimmed by 2 bases and V by 7 bases; bases with no gene match: 7. The germline V gene encodes CDR1 LNHDA and CDR2 SQIVND (reference sequence). This CDR3 spans 17 amino acids. The CDR3 loop is CASKGPTSGGAYNEQFF. CDR3 DNA sequence: TGTGCCAGTAAGGGCCCGACTAGCGGGGGGGCCTACAATGAGCAGTTCTTC.

This clonotype was seen repeatedly, ten times or more. The chain has TRBV7-6 and TRBJ1-1, with D possibly being TRBD1 (6 bases). Trimming took off 0 bases at V and 1 base at J, with 12 bases between the two ends. This CDR3 contains 16 residues. Per the germline V gene, CDR1 is SGHVS and CDR2 is FNYEAQ. The DNA of the CDR3 is TGTGCCAGCAGCTTAGCGCTCGGACAGAAGAACACTGAAGCTTTCTTT. It codes for CASSLALGQKNTEAFF.

This clonotype was detected many times. The chain carries TRBV29-1 and TRBJ2-5; D gene unclear. CDR1 is SQVTM, CDR2 ANQGSEA, per germline. CDR3 length: 15 residues. V lost 3 bases to trimming and J lost 0 bases, with 14 bases between them. As DNA, the CDR3 is TGCAGCGTTGATACGATGACGCCTTACCAAGAGACCCAGTACTTC. It translates to CSVDTMTPYQETQYF.

In this sample, this clonotype turned up many times. This chain joins TRBV7-3 and TRBJ2-3; D unclear. Germline-derived CDR1 and CDR2 are SGHTA and FQGTGA. Trimming shortened V by 0 bases and J by 6 bases, and 7 bases separated the two germline ends. This CDR3 contains 13 residues. The CDR3 loop reads CASSLTFADTQYF. The CDR3 DNA reads as TGTGCCAGCAGCTTAACGTTCGCGGATACGCAGTATTTT. Looking up the rest from reference TRBV7-3 and TRBJ2-3 gives the full variable domain: GAGVSQTPSNKVTEKGKYVELRCDPISGHTALYWYRQSLGQGPEFLIYFQGTGAADDSGLPNDRFFAVRPEGSVSTLKIQRTERGDSAVYLCASSLTFADTQYFGPGTRLTVL.

This clonotype was picked up many times. J is TRBJ2-1 and V is TRBV12-3 or TRBV12-4; D possibly corresponds to TRBD2 (5 bases). V was cut by 6 bases and J by 3 bases, with 15 bases left in between. The CDR3 length is 15 residues. DNA of the CDR3: TGTGCCAGCAGCTCCTCGGGGAGTAACTACAATGAGCAGTTCTTC. This codes for CASSSSGSNYNEQFF.

At least ten counts were recorded for this clonotype. The chain recombines TRBV20-1 with TRBJ2-5; D possibly uses TRBD1 or TRBD2 (5 bases each). V lost 5 bases and J 5 bases, leaving 15 bases between the germline ends. CDR1 and CDR2 (germline): DFQATT, SNEGSKA (reference sequence). This CDR3 comprises 13 residues. The CDR3 is CSAHRGQGETQYF. The CDR3 DNA follows: TGCAGTGCTCACCGGGGCCAAGGGGAGACCCAGTACTTC.

This chain connects TRBV5-1 to TRBJ2-3, with D tentatively TRBD2 (6 bases). Germline V CDR1 and CDR2: SGHRS, YFSETQ. The V end was cut by 5 bases, the J end by 6 bases, with 13 bases between. The CDR3 is 13 amino acids. The CDR3 nucleotides read TGCGCCAGCAGTCGCGGGGAGCGGGATACGCAGTATTTT. Amino acids: CASSRGERDTQYF.

The sample holds many counts of this clonotype. The chain uses TRBV20-1 and TRBJ2-7; D might be TRBD1 (6 bases). Germline V gene data show CDR1 as DFQATT and CDR2 as SNEGSKA (reference sequence). Trimming removed 6 bases from V and 7 bases from J, with 25 bases in between. The CDR3 length is 15 residues. The DNA of the CDR3 is TGCAGTGCCAGAACCGTACAGGGATATAGTGTTGAGCAGTACTTC. As protein: CSARTVQGYSVEQYF.

V is TRBV7-6 and J is TRBJ2-1; D remains unclear. Germline CDR1 is SGHVS and CDR2 is FNYEAQ. CDR3 size: 13 residues. Trimming stripped 6 bases from V and 0 bases from J, with 6 bases between. CDR3 nucleotides: TGTGCCAGCAGTTTTAGCTCCTACAATGAGCAGTTCTTC. It encodes CASSFSSYNEQFF.

In the case of this clonotype: Given a much more abundant clone one base away, this may be a read error. It is likely a read error, because the conserved phenylalanine at the end of the CDR3 is missing. The rearrangement joins TRBV29-1 to TRBJ2-2; a possible D gene is TRBD1 (8 bases). V was pared by 5 bases and J by 5 bases, with 12 bases between. CDR1 is SQVTM and CDR2 is ANQGSEA in the germline V gene. The CDR3 totals 13 residues. Written as DNA, the CDR3 is TGCAGCGTTCACAGGGGGGGTACCGGGGAGCTGTTTGTT. It specifies CSVHRGGTGELFV.

This clonotype was found many times. The rearrangement joins TRBV29-1 to TRBJ2-7; 8 bases match TRBD1. The germline V gene encodes CDR1 SQVTM and CDR2 ANQGSEA. Germline trimming cut 2 bases from V and 1 base from J; bases unmatched to any gene: 10. The CDR3 length is 16 residues. CDR3 region: CSVEKAGQERSYEQYF. The CDR3 nucleotides are TGCAGCGTTGAAAAGGCGGGACAGGAACGATCCTACGAGCAGTACTTC.

The sample holds many counts of this clonotype. V and J are TRBV29-1 and TRBJ2-2; D not resolved. The germline V gene encodes CDR1 SQVTM and CDR2 ANQGSEA. Trimming removed 4 bases at V and 0 bases at J, with 12 bases between. The CDR3 sequence is 15 residues long. The CDR3 loop is CSVVSRRSNTGELFF. The DNA for the CDR3 is TGCAGCGTTGTTAGCCGCCGATCGAACACCGGGGAGCTGTTTTTT.

In its sample, this clonotype was seen many times. The rearrangement joins TRBV7-3 to TRBJ2-2; TRBD2 matches 12 bases. The length of the CDR3 is 16 residues. V lost 3 bases to trimming and J lost 8 bases; unmatched junction nucleotides: 7. CDR1 and CDR2 from the germline V gene are SGHTA and FQGTGA. CDR3 in DNA: TGTGCCAGCAGCTTGATCGGACTAGCGGGACCGGGGGAGCTGTTTTTT. Its protein is CASSLIGLAGPGELFF.

In its sample, this clonotype was seen many times. The V gene is TRBV30, the J gene TRBJ1-5; TRBD1 is a possible D gene (5 bases). Trimming pared 0 bases from V and 4 bases from J, leaving 7 bases between. This CDR3 spans 13 amino acids. Germline V CDR1 and CDR2: GTSNPN, SVGIG (reference sequence). CDR3 sequence reads: CAWSVQENQPQHF. The DNA for the CDR3 is TGTGCCTGGAGTGTACAGGAAAATCAGCCCCAGCATTTT.

In this sample, this clonotype turned up many times. V gene TRBV6-5 combines with J gene TRBJ2-7; 10 bases match TRBD2. With 5 bases clipped from V and 2 bases from J, the junction kept 12 bases outside the gene matches. The CDR3 runs to 17 residues. Looked up from germline, CDR1 is MNHEY and CDR2 is SVGAGI. CDR3 residues: CASSNKPSGSYPYEQYF. The CDR3 DNA sequence: TGTGCCAGCAGTAACAAACCTAGCGGGAGTTATCCCTACGAGCAGTACTTC.

This clonotype has ten or more counts. The chain links TRBV3-1 to TRBJ2-1; the D is unclear. Trimming shortened V by 4 bases and J by 5 bases, and 15 bases separated the two germline ends. Germline-derived CDR1 and CDR2 are LGHDT and YNNKEL (reference sequence). The CDR3 length is 15 residues. The CDR3 bases are TGTGCCAGCAGCCGCCAAAGAGACTTCCACAATGAGCAGTTCTTC. Amino acid sequence: CASSRQRDFHNEQFF.

The chain carries TRBV10-3 and TRBJ1-1, with TRBD1 identical over 9 bases. The CDR3 has 15 amino acids. CDR1 and CDR2 (germline): ENHRY, SYGVKD. V lost 4 bases, J lost 5 bases, and 8 bases stayed unmatched. CDR3 sequence reads: CAISGDREIRTEAFF. The CDR3 DNA reads TGTGCCATCAGTGGGGACAGGGAAATTAGGACTGAAGCTTTCTTT.

At least ten counts were recorded for this clonotype. CDR3 loop: CASSLYTSGYYEQYF. As DNA, the CDR3 is TGTGCCAGCAGCTTATACACTAGCGGGTACTACGAGCAGTACTTC. The chain has TRBV5-8 and TRBJ2-7, with TRBD2 matching 9 bases. V was clipped by 2 bases and J by 3 bases; unmatched bases: 6. Per germline, CDR1 SGHTS and CDR2 YDEGEE. The CDR3 has 15 amino acids.

This clonotype came up many times. CDR3: CASSLVKGLNTEAFF. In DNA, the CDR3 is TGTGCCAGCAGCTTAGTTAAGGGGTTGAACACTGAAGCTTTCTTT. The V gene is TRBV7-2, the J gene TRBJ1-1; perhaps TRBD1 as D (5 bases). CDR1 is SGHTA and CDR2 is FQGNSA in the germline V gene. The germline V and J ends were trimmed by 1 base and 0 bases, with 9 bases remaining between them. There are 15 residues in the CDR3. Combining the CDR3 with reference TRBV7-2 and TRBJ1-1 gives the whole variable domain GAGVSQSPSNKVTEKGKDVELRCDPISGHTALYWYRQSLGQGLEFLIYFQGNSAPDKSGLPSDRFSAERTGGSVSTLTIQRTQQEDSAVYLCASSLVKGLNTEAFFGQGTRLTVV.

This clonotype was seen repeatedly, ten times or more. This chain uses TRBV6-2 or TRBV6-3 with TRBJ1-2, with TRBD1 matching 8 bases. The CDR3 has 16 amino acids. J was trimmed by 3 bases and V by 5 bases; bases with no gene match: 11. The germline V gene has CDR1 MNHEY and CDR2 SVGEGT. The CDR3 nucleotides read TGTGCCAGCAGTCGATTAGCGGGACAGGAGGACTATGGCTACACCTTC. It yields the protein CASSRLAGQEDYGYTF.

This clonotype has at least ten counts. The chain carries TRBV25-1 and TRBJ2-7; D may be TRBD1 (6 bases). V was shortened by 1 base and J by 0 bases, with 13 bases between the two germline ends. The CDR3 sequence is 16 residues long. CDR1 and CDR2 from the germline V gene are MGHDK and SYGVNS. CDR3 bases: TGTGCCAGCAGTGAATTCGGCAGGGGACACTCCTACGAGCAGTACTTC. It yields the protein CASSEFGRGHSYEQYF.

The chain couples TRBV7-2 to TRBJ2-3; D tentatively reads TRBD1 or TRBD2 (6 bases each). The CDR3 is 16 amino acids. The V gene's germline CDR1 is SGHTA and CDR2 FQGNSA. Trimming left V 8 bases short and J 5 bases short, with 23 bases between. The chain's CDR3 is CASVLGGRGQGDTQYF. The CDR3 bases are TGTGCCAGCGTTCTTGGGGGGCGTGGGCAGGGAGATACGCAGTATTTT.